These T cell receptor beta chains were read from a single sample in a study of blood T cell repertoires in COVID-19. Here immunoSEQ multiplex PCR was the method, and the copy in TCRdb shows in-frame clones only, minus some. The sample holds a few hundred thousand clones, about 86% seen once. Sequencing input: PBMCs or T cells enriched from blood (not recorded which). These receptors all stem from a woman in her forties or fifties in a cohort exposed to, infected with or recovered from COVID-19 (not recorded which). The CDR3 runs from the conserved cysteine through the conserved F or W. A D gene is named only where the DNA matches it firmly. A row's size may be missing; if present it is once, few, many or a size class.

v_call: TRBV30
j_call: TRBJ1-3
d_call: -
clone_size: -
cdr3_nt: TGTGCCTGGACCGCGGGGACTTCCTCTGGAAACACCATATATTTT
cdr3_aa: CAWTAGTSSGNTIYF

v_call: TRBV19
j_call: TRBJ1-2
d_call: -
clone_size: -
cdr3_nt: TGTGCCAGTAGTACGGGAAGGACCCTAGATGGCTACACCTTC
cdr3_aa: CASSTGRTLDGYTF

v_call: TRBV13
j_call: TRBJ1-3
d_call: -
clone_size: -
cdr3_nt: TGTGCCAGCAGCTCGCGGACACAGTTTATAGGAAACACCATATATTTT
cdr3_aa: CASSSRTQFIGNTIYF

v_call: TRBV24-1
j_call: TRBJ2-2
d_call: TRBD2
clone_size: few
cdr3_nt: TGTGCCACGGGACTAGCTACCGGGGAGCTGTTTTTT
cdr3_aa: CATGLATGELFF

v_call: TRBV20-1
j_call: TRBJ1-2
d_call: -
clone_size: -
cdr3_nt: TGCAGTGCTAGTCTGCCTAATAATGGCTACACCTTC
cdr3_aa: CSASLPNNGYTF

v_call: TRBV19
j_call: TRBJ2-1
d_call: TRBD1
clone_size: -
cdr3_nt: TGTGCCAGTAGTATCCTCCGACAGGGCTGGTCCTACAATGAGCAGTTCTTC
cdr3_aa: CASSILRQGWSYNEQFF

v_call: TRBV24-1
j_call: TRBJ1-1
d_call: TRBD1
clone_size: -
cdr3_nt: TGTGCCACCAGTGATTCGGGACAGGAGAACACTGAAGCTTTCTTT
cdr3_aa: CATSDSGQENTEAFF

v_call: TRBV4-1
j_call: TRBJ2-7
d_call: TRBD1
clone_size: -
cdr3_nt: TGCGCCAGCAGCCAAACTCCGGGACAGGGAGTAGACGAGCAGTACTTC
cdr3_aa: CASSQTPGQGVDEQYF

v_call: TRBV4-1
j_call: TRBJ2-7
d_call: -
clone_size: -
cdr3_nt: TGCGCCAGCAGCCAGGCCGACGGGACCTACGAGCAGTACTTC
cdr3_aa: CASSQADGTYEQYF

v_call: TRBV6-2/TRBV6-3
j_call: TRBJ1-5
d_call: -
clone_size: -
cdr3_nt: TGTGCCAGCAGTTACCCGGACGGGGGAGATCAGCCCCAGCATTTT
cdr3_aa: CASSYPDGGDQPQHF

v_call: TRBV28
j_call: TRBJ2-2
d_call: TRBD1
clone_size: -
cdr3_nt: TGTGCCAGCAGAAGGACAGGGGGCCTCACCGGGGAGCTGTTTTTT
cdr3_aa: CASRRTGGLTGELFF

v_call: TRBV27
j_call: TRBJ1-5
d_call: -
clone_size: once
cdr3_nt: TGTGCCAGCAGTTCAAGACTTCTGTCGAGACGACAAAGGGGTGGGGTGAATCAGCCCCAGCATTTT
cdr3_aa: CASSSRLLSRRQRGGVNQPQHF

v_call: TRBV19
j_call: TRBJ2-3
d_call: -
clone_size: -
cdr3_nt: TGTGCCAGTAACTCGCAGGGCACAGATACGCAGTATTTT
cdr3_aa: CASNSQGTDTQYF

v_call: TRBV20-1
j_call: TRBJ1-2
d_call: -
clone_size: -
cdr3_nt: TGCAGTGCGCGGGCTGGGAATGGCTACACCTTC
cdr3_aa: CSARAGNGYTF

v_call: TRBV19
j_call: TRBJ1-4
d_call: -
clone_size: -
cdr3_nt: TGTGCCAGTAGTATCACAACTGAAAAACTGTTTTTT
cdr3_aa: CASSITTEKLFF

v_call: TRBV13
j_call: TRBJ1-4
d_call: -
clone_size: -
cdr3_nt: TGTGCCAGCAGCTCAACAGTCCAGGGTGGGCGTATCGATGAAAAACTGTTTTTT
cdr3_aa: CASSSTVQGGRIDEKLFF

v_call: TRBV20-1
j_call: TRBJ1-2
d_call: -
clone_size: -
cdr3_nt: TGCAGTGCTAGTCCGGAGGGCTATGGCTACACCTTC
cdr3_aa: CSASPEGYGYTF

v_call: TRBV13
j_call: TRBJ1-6
d_call: TRBD1
clone_size: few
cdr3_nt: TGTGCCAGCAGCGATAGACAGGGTCAGGGTGGGAGCTCCTATAATTCACCCCTCCACTTT
cdr3_aa: CASSDRQGQGGSSYNSPLHF

v_call: TRBV12-3/TRBV12-4
j_call: TRBJ1-2
d_call: -
clone_size: -
cdr3_nt: TGTGCCAGCAGTTTTATCGCGGGAAATGGCTACACCTTC
cdr3_aa: CASSFIAGNGYTF

v_call: TRBV3-1/TRBV3-2
j_call: TRBJ1-1
d_call: -
clone_size: -
cdr3_nt: TGTGCCAGCAGCCAAGATAGAACAGGGATTAGCACTGAAGCTTTCTTT
cdr3_aa: CASSQDRTGISTEAFF

v_call: TRBV14
j_call: TRBJ2-3
d_call: -
clone_size: -
cdr3_nt: TGTGCCAGCAGCCAAGCGGGGGATACGCAGTATTTT
cdr3_aa: CASSQAGDTQYF

v_call: TRBV9
j_call: TRBJ2-3
d_call: TRBD2
clone_size: -
cdr3_nt: TGTGCCAGCAGCGCCGGACTAGCGGGGGGGACTAGCACAGATACGCAGTATTTT
cdr3_aa: CASSAGLAGGTSTDTQYF

v_call: TRBV6-5
j_call: TRBJ2-7
d_call: -
clone_size: -
cdr3_nt: TGTGCCAGCACCCTTTCAGACTACGAGCAGTACTTC
cdr3_aa: CASTLSDYEQYF

v_call: TRBV11-2
j_call: TRBJ2-5
d_call: -
clone_size: -
cdr3_nt: TGTGCCAGCAGCTTAGGACTGACTAGGTCAGAGACCCAGTACTTC
cdr3_aa: CASSLGLTRSETQYF

v_call: TRBV7-2
j_call: TRBJ1-3
d_call: TRBD1
clone_size: -
cdr3_nt: TGTGCCAGCAGCCCGGTTGACAGGGCCACGGACACCATATATTTT
cdr3_aa: CASSPVDRATDTIYF

v_call: TRBV20-1
j_call: TRBJ1-6
d_call: -
clone_size: -
cdr3_nt: TGCAGTGCCAGTCGGGGAAACCATAATTCACCCCTCCACTTT
cdr3_aa: CSASRGNHNSPLHF

v_call: TRBV27
j_call: TRBJ1-5
d_call: -
clone_size: -
cdr3_nt: TGTGCCAGCGGTGAGAGGGCAGCAAATCAGCCCCAGCATTTT
cdr3_aa: CASGERAANQPQHF

v_call: TRBV4-3
j_call: TRBJ1-2
d_call: -
clone_size: -
cdr3_nt: TGCGCCAGCAGCCAAAGCCCCCCAGGAAACTATGGCTACACCTTC
cdr3_aa: CASSQSPPGNYGYTF